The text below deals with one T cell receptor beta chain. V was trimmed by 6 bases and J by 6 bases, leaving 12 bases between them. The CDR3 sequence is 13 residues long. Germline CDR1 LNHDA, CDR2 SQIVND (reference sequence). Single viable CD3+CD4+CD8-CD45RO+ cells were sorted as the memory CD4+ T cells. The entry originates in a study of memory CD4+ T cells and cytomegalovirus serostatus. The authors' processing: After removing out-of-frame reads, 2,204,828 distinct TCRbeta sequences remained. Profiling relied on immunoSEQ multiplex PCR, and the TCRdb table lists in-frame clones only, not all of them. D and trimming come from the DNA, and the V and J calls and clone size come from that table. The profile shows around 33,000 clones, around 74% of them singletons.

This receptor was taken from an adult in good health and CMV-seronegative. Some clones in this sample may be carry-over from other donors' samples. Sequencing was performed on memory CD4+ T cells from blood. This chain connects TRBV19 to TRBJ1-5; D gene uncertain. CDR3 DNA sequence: TGTGCCAGTAGACTCTCCCGGGGTCAGCCCCAGCATTTT. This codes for CASRLSRGQPQHF.